A single sample gave rise to the 5 T cell receptor beta chains below, sequenced in a study of tumor and adjacent non-tumor tissue in lung cancer (dated by TCRdb to about 2018). RNA was isolated from bulk unsorted tissue, and RNA quality was assessed with a NanoDrop ND-1000 and an Agilent 2100. The library came from multiplex PCR. Sequenced using an Illumina HiSeq 2500. TCRbeta libraries were constructed through three rounds of nested PCR with primers (Table S4) according to protocols modified from ARM-PCR. The public sequencing data were trimmed at Q25 with fastp and processed into clonotypes with MiXCR by TCRdb, which kept only in-frame beta chains. Each CDR3 protein appears once, grouped with its most common genes and DNA. The sample table holds more than 95,000 distinct CDR3 sequences, of which 66% were seen once. Jointly, the top ten make up about 13% of the sample. The sample consisted of lung tumor tissue. The receptors derive from a man between 25 and 39 years old with non-small cell lung cancer.

Comments on this clonotype: At one end the junction does not follow the germline gene, possibly because of a read error. The chain combines TRBV11-2 with TRBJ2-5; a possible D gene is TRBD2 (5 bases). Germline lookup yields CDR1 SGHAT and CDR2 FQNNGV. The CDR3 consists of 16 residues. The CDR3 sequence: CTSSLGLRNWGETQYF. Written as DNA, the CDR3 is TGTACCAGCAGCTTAGGACTCCGAAACTGGGGAGAGACCCAGTACTTC. Full variable domain (missing parts from reference TRBV11-2 and TRBJ2-5): EAGVAQSPRYKIIEKRQSVAFWCNPISGHATLYWYQQILGQGPKLLIQFQNNGVVDDSQLPKDRFSAERLKGVDSTLKIQPAKLEDSAVYLCTSSLGLRNWGETQYFGPGTRLLVL.

A few counts support this clonotype. A much larger clone differs by one base, so this may be a read error. Because it lacks the conserved phenylalanine or tryptophan at the end, this CDR3 is likely a read error. The chain uses TRBV4-2 and TRBJ2-5; no clear D. The germline CDR1 and CDR2 sequences are LGHNA and YNFKEQ. V was pared by 3 bases and J by 5 bases, with 7 bases between. The CDR3 covers 12 residues. Here the CDR3 reads CASSQMGETQYL. The CDR3 DNA is TGTGCCAGCAGCCAGATGGGTGAGACCCAGTACCTC.

There are many counts of this clonotype. The CDR3 DNA follows: TGCAGTGTCTCTGCCCCGGGACGGCATACCTCTGGAAACACCATATATTTT. This sequence encodes CSVSAPGRHTSGNTIYF. The rearrangement joins TRBV20-1 to TRBJ1-3; possible D gene TRBD1, 5 bases. There are 17 residues in the CDR3. V lost 7 bases, J lost 0 bases, and 22 bases lay in between. Germline lookup yields CDR1 DFQATT and CDR2 SNEGSKA (reference sequence).

The chain links TRBV24-1 to TRBJ2-3; D unresolved. The germline gives CDR1 KGHDR, CDR2 SFDVKD. Trimming removed 4 bases from V and 3 bases from J, with 13 bases in between. The CDR3 sequence is 15 residues long. CDR3 in DNA: TGTGCCACCAGTGACCAACAGAGGCGGACAGATACGCAGTATTTT. Its protein is CATSDQQRRTDTQYF.

This chain uses TRBV20-1 with TRBJ1-2; no definite D call. The germline gives CDR1 DFQATT, CDR2 SNEGSKA (reference sequence). This CDR3 contains 12 residues. Trimming took off 6 bases at V and 7 bases at J, with 15 bases between the two ends. CDR3 loop: CSARRGWVGYTF. The CDR3 DNA sequence: TGCAGTGCCCGCAGAGGATGGGTTGGCTACACCTTC.